The T cell receptor beta chain described here comes from a study of T-cell memory formation after mild COVID-19. Across the study: There were largely donor-specific TCR clusters.

This clonotype showed up just once. MiXCR was run by TCRdb on the 5' RACE reads, yielding one entry per CDR3 protein. This table holds some 320,000 distinct CDR3 sequences, about a sixth found once. Trimming cost V 0 bases and J 12 bases; bases outside gene matches: 11. The germline V gene has CDR1 MGHRA and CDR2 YSYEKL. CDR3 length: 15 amino acids. This receptor was identified in a man younger than 30 who had mild COVID-19 (a few samples of this study predate the infection). Cell type and time point are not known. The chain joins TRBV4-1 to TRBJ2-7, with 10 positions matching TRBD2. Sequenced material: PBMCs or a T cell subset sorted from them (not recorded which). The DNA for the CDR3 is TGCGCCAGCAGCCAAGAAGCCTGGACTAGCGGCCCAATGTACGTC. It specifies CASSQEAWTSGPMYV.